This TCR beta chain originates from a study of Graves' ophthalmopathy and Graves' hyperthyroidism. Study-wide points: Ophthalmopathy progression was predicted by the model at less than 71% sensitivity and less than 75% specificity.

V was pared by 5 bases and J by 2 bases, with 18 bases between. CDR3 length: 16 residues. Worth noting for this clonotype: Its antigen is currently unknown.

The TCR beta CDR3 regions underwent amplification from RNA transcripts. HTBI-primed RT-PCR formed the first round, and a multiplex PCR formed the second. From the multiplex PCR reads, TCRdb called clonotypes with MiXCR, one entry per CDR3 protein. The sample carries 400,000 to 500,000 distinct CDR3 sequences, 20% to 25% recorded once. Hyperthyroidism patients, all newly diagnosed, had under 2 months' duration and ages of 18 to 65. Other autoimmune diseases, uncontrolled infections, pregnancy or lactation ruled patients out of participation. This chain connects TRBV12-3 or TRBV12-4 to TRBJ1-1, with D perhaps matching TRBD1 (5 bases). The receptor comes from a woman aged 18-29 years with stable Graves' hyperthyroidism. Input material: peripheral blood. CDR3 amino acids: CASSELDDSFNTEAFF. The CDR3, as DNA: TGTGCCAGCAGTGAACTGGACGACAGTTTCAACACTGAAGCTTTCTTT.